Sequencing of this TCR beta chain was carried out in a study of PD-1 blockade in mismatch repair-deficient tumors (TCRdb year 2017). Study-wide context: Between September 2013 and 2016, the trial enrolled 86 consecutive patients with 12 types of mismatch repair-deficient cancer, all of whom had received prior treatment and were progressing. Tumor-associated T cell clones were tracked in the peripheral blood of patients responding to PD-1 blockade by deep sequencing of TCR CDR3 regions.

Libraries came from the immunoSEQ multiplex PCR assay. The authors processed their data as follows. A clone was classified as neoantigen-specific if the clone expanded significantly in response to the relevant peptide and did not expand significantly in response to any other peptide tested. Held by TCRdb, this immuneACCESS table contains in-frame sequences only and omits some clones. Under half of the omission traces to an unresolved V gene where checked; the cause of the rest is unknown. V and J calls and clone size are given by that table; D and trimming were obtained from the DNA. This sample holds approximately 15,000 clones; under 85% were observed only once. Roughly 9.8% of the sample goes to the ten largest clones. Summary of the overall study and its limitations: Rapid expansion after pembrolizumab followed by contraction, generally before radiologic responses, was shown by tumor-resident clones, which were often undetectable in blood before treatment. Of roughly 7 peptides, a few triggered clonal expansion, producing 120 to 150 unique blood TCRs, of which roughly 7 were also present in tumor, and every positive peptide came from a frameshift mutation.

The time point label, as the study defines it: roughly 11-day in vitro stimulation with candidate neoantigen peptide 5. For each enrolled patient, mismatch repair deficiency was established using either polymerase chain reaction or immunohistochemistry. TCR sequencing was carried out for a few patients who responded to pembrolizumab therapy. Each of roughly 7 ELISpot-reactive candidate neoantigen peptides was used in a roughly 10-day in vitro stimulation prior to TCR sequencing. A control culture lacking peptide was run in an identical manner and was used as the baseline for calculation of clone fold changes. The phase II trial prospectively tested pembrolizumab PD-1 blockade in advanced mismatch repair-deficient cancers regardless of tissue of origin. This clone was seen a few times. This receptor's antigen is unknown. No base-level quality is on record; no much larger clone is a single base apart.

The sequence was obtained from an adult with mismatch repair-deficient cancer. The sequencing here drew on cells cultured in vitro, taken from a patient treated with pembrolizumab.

The DNA sequence reads TGTGCCAGCACCAGCGCAGGGAAGGGCTACACCTTC. It codes for CASTSAGKGYTF. The receptor chain draws on TRBV28 and TRBJ1-2; TRBD1 could be the D gene, as 5 bases match. From the cysteine through the phenylalanine, the CDR3 covers 12 amino acids. Only the CDR3 region is kept as DNA, spanning 36 bases read in frame from base 1. In the germline V gene, CDR1 corresponds to MDHEN and CDR2 to SYDVKM. V lost 7 bases and J lost 8 bases; the stretch between them is 14 bases long.